This T cell receptor beta chain was retrieved from a study of CD8+CD57+ T cells in acquired aplastic anemia. TCR beta VDJ and CDR3 profiles were obtained from a genomic DNA template. Using its own MiXCR run on the reads, TCRdb lists one record per CDR3 protein. The sample gives about 160,000 distinct CDR3 sequences, roughly 43% of which show up once; approximately 3% is in the top ten. J was trimmed by 7 bases and V by 6 bases; bases with no gene match: 12. CDR3 length: 15 amino acids. Germline CDR1 reads SGHAT; CDR2 reads FQDESV (reference sequence). By flow cytometry, patients selected for sequencing had shown an expansion of CD8+CD57+ cells. This clonotype occurred a few times.

Sequenced: sorted CD4+, CD8+, or CD8+CD57+ T cells (not recorded which) from PBMCs. The receptor was derived from a human donor with aplastic anemia. The V and J genes are TRBV11-1 and TRBJ2-3, with 8 bases matching TRBD2. The CDR3 DNA reads as TGTGCCAGCAGGGAACAGGGACTAGGCGTACATACGCAGTATTTT. Residues: CASREQGLGVHTQYF.